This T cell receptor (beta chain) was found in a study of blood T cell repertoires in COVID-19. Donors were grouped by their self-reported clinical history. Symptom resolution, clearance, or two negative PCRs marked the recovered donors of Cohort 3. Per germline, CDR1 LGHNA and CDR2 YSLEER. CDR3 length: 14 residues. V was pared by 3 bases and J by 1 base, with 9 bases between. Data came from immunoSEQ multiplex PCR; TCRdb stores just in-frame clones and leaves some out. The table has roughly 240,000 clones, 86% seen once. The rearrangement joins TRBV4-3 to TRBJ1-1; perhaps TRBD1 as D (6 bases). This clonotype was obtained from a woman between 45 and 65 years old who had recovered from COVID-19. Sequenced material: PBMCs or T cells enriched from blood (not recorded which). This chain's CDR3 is CASSQGHGNTEAFF. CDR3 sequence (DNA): TGCGCCAGCAGCCAGGGACATGGGAACACTGAAGCTTTCTTT.